Reported below is one TCR beta chain. In this sample, this clonotype turned up many times. Its cognate antigen has yet to be identified. No per-base quality is available; no much larger clone lies one base away. Stable Graves' hyperthyroidism was defined as no progression to ophthalmopathy during 18 months of follow-up. Hyperthyroidism patients were aged 18 to 65 years and newly diagnosed, with disease duration of less than 2 months. Exclusion was applied to patients with uncontrolled infections, other autoimmune diseases, pregnancy or lactation. Diagnoses were established on the basis of clinical symptoms, serum thyroxine and TRAb, thyroid ultrasound, and orbital computed tomography. Ficoll-Paque density gradient centrifugation was used to isolate PBMCs from about 10 ml of fresh peripheral blood. Total RNA was extracted using Trizol reagent, and RNA quality was assessed on an Agilent 2100 Bioanalyzer.

The source of the sample is a study of T cells in Graves' hyperthyroidism and ophthalmopathy (dated by TCRdb to the late 2010s). In terms of the full investigation: Peripheral blood samples were taken at the time of initial diagnosis, prior to any treatment. The roughly 100 discovery patients were randomly divided into training and test sets at a 7:3 ratio. A discovery cohort of approximately 97 patients, 43 with Graves' ophthalmopathy and approximately 57 with stable Graves' hyperthyroidism, was used to find distinguishing TCR V-J signatures. Following sampling, methimazole starting at 30 mg daily was given to hyperthyroidism patients, and high-dose intravenous methylprednisolone was given to ophthalmopathy patients. Prospective prediction of ophthalmopathy was tested in an independent validation cohort consisting of 18 hyperthyroidism patients and more than 15 patients who later progressed to ophthalmopathy. In addition, the study compared T-cell repertoires in thyroid tissue and in blood from about 6 Graves' hyperthyroidism patients. The paper describes TCR Vbeta CDR3 sequencing of 140 or so peripheral blood samples, made up of 40 to 45 ophthalmopathy patients, around 73 hyperthyroidism patients and about 17 progressor patients.

V ends up 5 bases short and J 9 bases short, with an unmatched junction base count of 4. In the germline V gene, CDR1 corresponds to SGHTA and CDR2 to FQGNSA. The CDR3 sequence holds 12 residues, the cysteine and phenylalanine included. The retained sequence is limited to the CDR3, 36 bases, with the frame set at the first base. The TCR beta CDR3 regions were amplified from the RNA transcripts. The TCR CDR3 was subjected to a first round of RT-PCR using the HTBI primer set and the Qiagen OneStep RT-PCR kit. Libraries were constructed in a second round of multiplex PCR, after which size selection and purification were performed. The libraries were sequenced on an Illumina HiSeq2000 using paired-end 100 bp reads. The authors' analysis ran thus. SOAPnuke was used to process the raw data, removing reads that contained adapters or uncalled bases, had a mean Phred below 15, or lacked an exact match to the constant primer or identifier. High-quality paired reads were merged using COPE v1.2.5, and each unique nucleotide sequence was defined as a clonotype. Clonotypes were aligned to IMGT TRBV, TRBD and TRBJ reference segments using MiTCR v1.1. The analysis was restricted to V-J combinations with a frequency above 0.0001, which together covered about 99% of the repertoires. A TCS score was defined as the ratio of F50 (clonal expansion) to E x V (chaos), with BLOSUM62-based TCRdist applied between CDR3 peptides within each V-J. Welch's t-statistics and random forest reduced roughly 540 V-J features to fewer than 15, which were used in a naive Bayes classifier (R e1071). In TCRdb, the public reads were trimmed at Q25 with fastp and aligned with MiXCR, with productive beta chains retained. One record per CDR3 amino acid sequence lists the most common genes and DNA. The V and J calls, along with clone size, are taken from TCRdb and not from the paper's own processing. Counted in this sample were 650,000 to 750,000 distinct CDR3 sequences; 12% to 15% of them appeared once. The top ten constitute roughly 10% of the sample.

What the authors observed across the whole study: In validation, progression to ophthalmopathy was predicted by the model with 70% to 71% sensitivity and around 75% specificity, a median of roughly 6 months before onset. No statistical method was used to set the sample size in advance, and investigators knew the group allocation. Most expanded thyroid clonotypes (frequency above 0.001) were also found in blood, which suggests that blood repertoires may mirror thyroid immune responses. Ophthalmopathy was separated from stable hyperthyroidism by a 13 V-J signature model, with approximately 85% sensitivity and 81% to 82% specificity obtained in cross-validation and 80%/75% obtained in testing.

The clonotype originates from a woman between 18 and 30 years old with Graves' hyperthyroidism. Sequenced material: blood. The chain uses TRBV7-2 and TRBJ2-1; 7 central bases correspond to TRBD1. The CDR3 sequence is CASSGDRREQFF. The DNA is as follows: TGTGCCAGCAGCGGGGACAGACGTGAGCAGTTCTTC.